The rows below give T cell receptor beta chains drawn from one sample of a study of control samples from healthy donors and cancer patients. Libraries were prepared by immunoSEQ multiplex PCR; TCRdb keeps only in-frame clonotypes and omits some of them. The sample gives 390,000 or so clones, around nine tenths of which show up once; 5.5% to 7.5% is in the top ten. The sequencing input was PBMCs. These TCRs come from a man in his forties with head and neck cancer. Both conserved end residues are part of each CDR3. A D gene is named only where the DNA matches it firmly. Where a row states a size, it is once, few, many or the class of an expanded clone; other rows omit it.

V gene,D gene,J gene,clone size,CDR3 protein,CDR3 DNA
TRBV7-2,NA,TRBJ2-2,few,CASRASRGLFF,TGTGCCAGCAGGGCATCTCGGGGGCTGTTTTTT
TRBV9,NA,TRBJ1-2,NA,CASSVGNSGYGYTF,TGTGCCAGCAGCGTAGGGAATAGCGGCTATGGCTACACCTTC
TRBV10-3,NA,TRBJ2-3,NA,CAISQGSTDTQYF,TGTGCCATCAGCCAGGGGTCCACAGATACGCAGTATTTT
TRBV18,NA,TRBJ1-1,NA,CASSPPVGVSTEAFF,TGTGCCAGCTCACCGCCCGTTGGGGTATCCACTGAAGCTTTCTTT
TRBV5-6,TRBD1,TRBJ1-2,NA,CASSFRDRENSGYTF,TGTGCCAGCAGCTTCCGGGACAGGGAAAACTCTGGCTACACCTTC
TRBV18,TRBD2,TRBJ2-3,NA,CASSPSQAGVWDTQYF,TGTGCCAGCTCACCATCCCAAGCGGGGGTATGGGATACGCAGTATTTT
TRBV20-1,NA,TRBJ1-5,NA,CSASLRSNQPQHF,TGCAGTGCTAGTCTCAGATCAAATCAGCCCCAGCATTTT
TRBV19,NA,TRBJ1-1,NA,CASSIRGAMNTEAFF,TGTGCCAGTAGTATAAGAGGGGCCATGAACACTGAAGCTTTCTTT
TRBV5-4,NA,TRBJ2-7,once,CASSLLPRYEQYF,TGTGCCAGCAGCTTGCTCCCACGCTACGAGCAGTACTTC
TRBV28,TRBD1,TRBJ1-2,NA,CASTSTGVGYTF,TGTGCCAGCACCTCGACAGGGGTCGGCTACACCTTC
TRBV11-2,TRBD1,TRBJ1-2,NA,CASSGDRNYGYTF,TGTGCCAGCAGCGGGGACAGGAACTATGGCTACACCTTC
TRBV7-2,NA,TRBJ1-2,NA,CASSLIQTPVDGYTF,TGTGCCAGCAGCTTGATTCAAACCCCGGTGGATGGCTACACCTTC
TRBV21-1,NA,TRBJ1-4,NA,CASSKVAGQKLFF,TGTGCCAGCAGCAAAGTGGCAGGGCAAAAACTGTTTTTT
TRBV18,TRBD1,TRBJ2-6,NA,CASSPQGAEAGANVLTF,TGTGCCAGCTCACCACAGGGGGCGGAAGCTGGGGCCAACGTCCTGACTTTC
TRBV6-5,NA,TRBJ2-2,NA,CASTAGWAGELFF,TGTGCCAGCACGGCAGGTTGGGCCGGGGAGCTGTTTTTT
TRBV9,NA,TRBJ2-1,NA,CASSVEKPGVPRNEQFF,TGTGCCAGCAGCGTAGAGAAACCGGGGGTGCCTAGGAATGAGCAGTTCTTC
TRBV9,TRBD1,TRBJ1-5,NA,CASSGTGGANQPQHF,TGTGCCAGCAGCGGCACAGGGGGCGCGAATCAGCCCCAGCATTTT
TRBV6-5,NA,TRBJ2-5,NA,CASRWDRPGTQYF,TGTGCCAGCAGATGGGACCGCCCGGGGACCCAGTACTTC
TRBV13,TRBD1,TRBJ2-1,NA,CASSPGQGADEQFF,TGTGCCAGCAGCCCGGGACAGGGGGCCGATGAGCAGTTCTTC
TRBV6-6,TRBD1,TRBJ1-5,NA,CASSRGTGAGNQPQHF,TGTGCCAGCAGTCGAGGGACAGGTGCGGGCAATCAGCCCCAGCATTTT
TRBV9,TRBD1,TRBJ2-7,NA,CASSVSYGQGAHEQYF,TGTGCCAGCAGCGTTTCCTACGGGCAGGGGGCTCACGAGCAGTACTTC
TRBV5-6,NA,TRBJ1-2,NA,CASSLFRGYGYTF,TGTGCCAGCAGCTTGTTCCGGGGATATGGCTACACCTTC
TRBV10-3,TRBD1,TRBJ2-7,NA,CAISGRDSSYEQYF,TGTGCCATCAGTGGCCGGGACAGCTCCTACGAGCAGTACTTC
TRBV7-6,TRBD1,TRBJ1-4,NA,CASSSRTGRYEKLFF,TGTGCCAGCAGCTCCCGGACAGGGAGGTATGAAAAACTGTTTTTT
TRBV7-9,NA,TRBJ2-2,NA,CASSSRAGGHGELFF,TGTGCCAGCAGCTCGCGGGCTGGGGGCCACGGGGAGCTGTTTTTT
TRBV19,NA,TRBJ2-7,NA,CASSKTLSTAIPPYEQYF,TGTGCCAGTAGTAAGACCTTATCGACAGCTATCCCTCCCTACGAGCAGTACTTC
TRBV3-1/TRBV3-2,TRBD1,TRBJ1-1,NA,CASSQLHLGTGAEAFF,TGTGCCAGCAGCCAACTCCACCTCGGGACAGGGGCTGAAGCTTTCTTT
TRBV5-1,NA,TRBJ2-3,NA,CASSPSTEYPSTDTQYF,TGCGCCAGCAGCCCCTCGACGGAATATCCCTCCACAGATACGCAGTATTTT
TRBV5-1,TRBD2,TRBJ2-7,NA,CASRREGGDEQYF,TGCGCCAGCCGTCGGGAGGGCGGCGACGAGCAGTACTTC
TRBV5-6,TRBD2,TRBJ2-7,once,CANSLALAGRRYF,TGTGCCAACAGCTTGGCGCTAGCGGGGCGGCGGTACTTC
TRBV6-5,TRBD2,TRBJ2-7,NA,CASSFTSASYEQYF,TGTGCCAGCAGTTTTACTAGCGCTTCCTACGAGCAGTACTTC
TRBV9,TRBD1,TRBJ2-1,NA,CASSASGTGVVF,TGTGCCAGCAGCGCCTCCGGGACAGGGGTTGTCTTC
TRBV30,TRBD1,TRBJ2-3,NA,CACPRGQSYTDTQYF,TGTGCCTGCCCTCGGGGACAGTCATACACAGATACGCAGTATTTT
TRBV15,NA,TRBJ1-3,NA,CATSPGAGNGNTIYF,TGTGCCACCAGCCCTGGGGCAGGGAATGGAAACACCATATATTTT
TRBV20-1,NA,TRBJ2-7,NA,CSAHRGEQYF,TGCAGTGCTCATCGGGGGGAGCAGTACTTC
TRBV19,NA,TRBJ2-5,NA,CASSRTEETQYF,TGTGCCAGTAGTAGGACAGAAGAGACCCAGTACTTC
TRBV19,TRBD1,TRBJ2-1,NA,CASSQGQYNEQFF,TGTGCCAGTAGTCAGGGACAGTACAATGAGCAGTTCTTC
TRBV2,NA,TRBJ1-2,NA,CASRVDVPVTGYTF,TGTGCCAGCAGGGTAGACGTGCCGGTAACTGGCTACACCTTC
TRBV14,NA,TRBJ2-2,NA,CASSQNRAANTGELFF,TGTGCCAGCAGCCAAAACAGGGCGGCAAACACCGGGGAGCTGTTTTTT
TRBV4-1,NA,TRBJ1-1,NA,CASSQGSGRTEAFF,TGCGCCAGCAGCCAAGGGTCTGGGAGGACTGAAGCTTTCTTT
TRBV6-5,NA,TRBJ1-5,NA,CASSPRQGASQPQHF,TGTGCCAGCAGTCCCAGGCAAGGGGCAAGTCAGCCCCAGCATTTT
TRBV13,TRBD1,TRBJ2-3,NA,CASSPRTGERTDTQYF,TGTGCCAGCAGCCCCAGGACAGGGGAGAGGACAGATACGCAGTATTTT
TRBV13,NA,TRBJ2-7,NA,CASSSAGHEQYF,TGTGCCAGCAGCTCGGCGGGCCACGAGCAGTACTTC
TRBV11-3,TRBD1,TRBJ2-1,NA,CASSWTGTKNNEQFF,TGTGCCAGCAGCTGGACAGGGACAAAGAACAATGAGCAGTTCTTC
TRBV15,NA,TRBJ2-7,NA,CATSRAEAEQYF,TGTGCCACCAGCAGAGCGGAAGCCGAGCAGTACTTC
TRBV7-2,NA,TRBJ2-1,few,CASSLDSDEQFF,TGTGCCAGCAGCTTAGACTCTGATGAGCAGTTCTTC
TRBV10-3,TRBD1,TRBJ1-1,few,CAISAPGQGGPEAFF,TGTGCCATCAGTGCTCCAGGACAGGGAGGCCCTGAAGCTTTCTTT
TRBV29-1,TRBD1,TRBJ1-5,NA,CSVEEGSGGGQPQHF,TGCAGCGTTGAAGAGGGTTCAGGGGGCGGACAGCCCCAGCATTTT
TRBV7-9,NA,TRBJ2-2,NA,CASSLWAGTGELFF,TGTGCCAGCAGCTTATGGGCCGGGACCGGGGAGCTGTTTTTT
TRBV4-3,TRBD1,TRBJ2-1,NA,CASSHTRGPYNEQFF,TGCGCCAGCAGCCACACTAGGGGGCCCTACAATGAGCAGTTCTTC
TRBV30,NA,TRBJ1-1,NA,CAWSVSVSTEAFF,TGTGCCTGGAGTGTGTCAGTAAGCACTGAAGCTTTCTTT
TRBV19,TRBD1,TRBJ1-4,NA,CASSIPRQGASGSEKLFF,TGTGCCAGTAGTATACCCCGACAGGGGGCCTCTGGAAGTGAAAAACTGTTTTTT
TRBV6-1,TRBD1,TRBJ1-2,NA,CASRESGQGYRPGYTF,TGTGCCAGCAGGGAATCGGGACAGGGGTACAGACCTGGCTACACCTTC